This record concerns one T cell receptor (beta chain) sequence. Trimming cost V 5 bases and J 11 bases, with 14 bases left between them. CDR1 MNHEY and CDR2 SMNVEV come from the germline V gene (reference sequence). The CDR3 loop spans 12 amino acids. These data come from a study of blood T cell repertoires in COVID-19. Clones were read by immunoSEQ multiplex PCR, and TCRdb kept only the in-frame ones, dropping some. Among 100,000 to 150,000 clones listed, 85% were seen once. This chain links TRBV27 with TRBJ2-3; D possibly corresponds to TRBD2 (5 bases). The sample taken for sequencing was peripheral blood. The TCR comes from a woman older than 75 with acute or convalescent COVID-19. CDR3 in DNA: TGTGCCAGCAGTACAGAGGGCGGTGTGCAGTATTTT. Its translation: CASSTEGGVQYF.